The 17 T cell receptor beta chains reported below all come from one sample, sequenced in a study of cytomegalovirus exposure and HLA in healthy donors. Researchers ran the PCR with 60 Vbeta and 13 Jbeta primers. The protocol was immunoSEQ multiplex PCR, while the TCRdb copy is restricted to in-frame clones and leaves out a portion. The table shows 150,000 to 200,000 clones, with around three quarters occurring only once. The source material was PBMCs. The receptors derive from a woman aged 40 to 55 in good health and CMV-seronegative.

In the case of this clone: Its ends do not fully match the called genes, so a read error is possible. The chain combines TRBV6-1 with TRBJ2-7, with a tentative D call TRBD2 (5 bases). The germline V gene encodes CDR1 MNHNS and CDR2 SASEGT. There are 13 residues in the CDR3. The CDR3 coding sequence is TGTGCCAGCATCCTCCGAGGCCTTGGGGAGCAGTGCTTC. It codes for CASILRGLGEQCF.

The V gene is TRBV6-6, the J gene TRBJ2-3; a possible D gene is TRBD2 (5 bases). Germline CDR1 MNHNY, CDR2 SVGAGI (reference sequence). The V end was cut by 2 bases, the J end by 2 bases, with 8 bases between. The CDR3 is 14 residues long. The DNA for the CDR3 is TGTGCCAGCAGTTACAGCGGATACACAGATACGCAGTATTTT. Translating it yields CASSYSGYTDTQYF.

The CDR3 spells CASSDRLAGATDTQYF. In DNA form, the CDR3 reads TGTGCCAGCAGTGATCGACTAGCGGGGGCCACAGATACGCAGTATTTT. The chain combines TRBV25-1 with TRBJ2-3; TRBD2 aligns across 12 bases. Trimming removed 3 bases from V and 2 bases from J; junction bases left unmatched: 3. CDR1 MGHDK and CDR2 SYGVNS come from the germline V gene. The CDR3 has 16 residues.

J is TRBJ2-5 and V is TRBV6-5, with 13 bases identical to TRBD2. The J call could be wrong; TRBJ2-7 is a better fit for the DNA end. Germline V gene sequence: CDR1 MNHEY, CDR2 SVGAGI. The CDR3 runs to 13 residues. CDR3 loop: CASGTSGNYEQYF. The CDR3 DNA is TGTGCCAGCGGGACTAGCGGGAATTACGAGCAGTACTTC.

Many counts were recorded for this clone. The rearrangement uses TRBV6-1 and TRBJ1-4, with a possible D match to TRBD1 (5 bases). Per germline, CDR1 MNHNS and CDR2 SASEGT. The CDR3 spans 15 residues. With 7 bases removed from V and 3 bases from J, the gap between germline ends came to 15 bases. The CDR3 reads CASTTRDSPNEKLFF. The CDR3 bases are TGTGCCAGCACAACTCGGGACTCACCTAATGAAAAACTGTTTTTT.

The V and J genes are TRBV7-9 and TRBJ1-2, with D unresolved. Germline CDR1 and CDR2: SEHNR and FQNEAQ (reference sequence). CDR3 length: 13 amino acids. Trimming removed 0 bases from V and 3 bases from J, with 5 bases in between. In DNA, the CDR3 is TGTGCCAGCAGCTTAGCGGCCGACTATGGCTACACCTTC. Translation: CASSLAADYGYTF.

The chain uses TRBV19 and TRBJ2-7; 10 bases are a match to TRBD1. Germline CDR1 and CDR2: LNHDA and SQIVND (reference sequence). Trimming cost V 5 bases and J 6 bases; bases outside gene matches: 4. The CDR3 has 13 amino acids. The CDR3 loop reads CASSSTGGVEQYF. CDR3 nucleotides: TGTGCCAGTAGTTCGACAGGGGGCGTCGAGCAGTACTTC.

The V call is TRBV14, the J call TRBJ2-1; 8 nucleotides align to TRBD1. The V and J ends lost 3 bases and 6 bases, in that order; junction bases with no gene match: 10. The germline CDR1 and CDR2 sequences are SGHDN and FVKESK. The CDR3 is 16 residues long. The chain's CDR3 is CASSQPPGGASNEQFF. CDR3 nucleotide sequence: TGTGCCAGCAGCCAGCCTCCAGGGGGCGCTTCCAATGAGCAGTTCTTC.

The rearrangement joins TRBV7-8 to TRBJ1-5; no definite D call. CDR3 length equals 15 residues. Deletions cut 1 base from V and 6 bases from J, with 13 bases between. CDR1 and CDR2 from the germline V gene are SGHVS and FQNEAQ. For the CDR3, the DNA is TGTGCCAGCAGCTTAGGGTTCGAGACTAGTCAGCCCCAGCATTTT. Translated, it gives CASSLGFETSQPQHF.

The chain joins TRBV6-5 to TRBJ2-7; D gene ambiguous. CDR1 MNHEY and CDR2 SVGAGI come from the germline V gene. The V and J ends lost 0 bases and 1 base respectively, with 4 bases between them. This CDR3 has 13 amino acids. The CDR3 DNA reads TGTGCCAGCAGTTACTCGAGTTCCTACGAGCAGTACTTC. This gives the protein CASSYSSSYEQYF.

This chain connects TRBV19 to TRBJ1-2, with D possibly TRBD1 on 6 matching bases. The germline V gene has CDR1 LNHDA and CDR2 SQIVND (reference sequence). The CDR3 has 12 amino acids. V was shortened by 8 bases and J by 3 bases, with 10 bases between the two germline ends. The CDR3 region has the DNA TGTGCCAGTCTACAGGGCTACTATGGCTACACCTTC. This encodes CASLQGYYGYTF.

The chain recombines TRBV2 with TRBJ1-2; 8 bases fit TRBD1. CDR1 and CDR2 (germline): SNHLY, FYNNEI. This CDR3 comprises 15 residues. With 6 bases clipped from V and 3 bases from J, the junction kept 9 bases outside the gene matches. The chain's CDR3 is CASSLRTGLDYGYTF. DNA for the CDR3: TGTGCCAGCAGCCTAAGGACAGGGTTGGACTATGGCTACACCTTC.

The rearrangement links TRBV29-1 to TRBJ2-2, with TRBD2 identical over 8 bases. Trimming at V came to 2 bases and at J to 4 bases, leaving 6 bases not matched to a gene. This CDR3 has 15 residues. The germline gives CDR1 SQVTM, CDR2 ANQGSEA. Here the CDR3 DNA reads TGCAGCGTTGAAAAAGCGGGAGTGGTCACCGGGGAGCTGTTTTTT. It translates to CSVEKAGVVTGELFF.

The CDR3 nucleotides are TGCGCCAGCAGCTTTGGGGGGCAAGAGACCCAGTACTTC. Protein product: CASSFGGQETQYF. The rearrangement links TRBV5-1 to TRBJ2-5, with D perhaps TRBD2 (6 bases). Deletions cut 2 bases from V and 2 bases from J, with 7 bases between. The CDR3 totals 13 residues. CDR1 and CDR2 (germline): SGHRS, YFSETQ.

This chain joins TRBV5-1 and TRBJ2-5; 7 bases fit TRBD2. V lost 0 bases and J lost 3; bases outside the gene matches: 11. The CDR3 consists of 17 residues. CDR1 is SGHRS and CDR2 is YFSETQ in the germline V gene. This chain's CDR3 is CASSLALGLDSKETQYF. The DNA of the CDR3 is TGCGCCAGCAGCTTGGCCTTAGGACTAGACTCAAAAGAGACCCAGTACTTC.

The CDR3 DNA reads TGTGCCAGCAGCCGACAGGGGGTTCCGGAGCTGTTTTTT. It translates to CASSRQGVPELFF. The chain has TRBV13 and TRBJ2-2, with 9 bases lining up with TRBD1. This CDR3 spans 13 amino acids. Germline lookup yields CDR1 PRHDT and CDR2 FYEKMQ (reference sequence). Unmatched junction bases numbered 5, after V lost 5 bases and J lost 10 bases.

This chain links TRBV11-2 with TRBJ1-1, with D uncertain. This CDR3 has 15 residues. Trimming pared 0 bases from V and 1 base from J, leaving 9 bases between. Germline CDR1 is SGHAT and CDR2 is FQNNGV. CDR3 residues: CASSLERAANTEAFF. The CDR3 nucleotides read TGTGCCAGCAGCTTAGAGCGGGCAGCGAACACTGAAGCTTTCTTT.